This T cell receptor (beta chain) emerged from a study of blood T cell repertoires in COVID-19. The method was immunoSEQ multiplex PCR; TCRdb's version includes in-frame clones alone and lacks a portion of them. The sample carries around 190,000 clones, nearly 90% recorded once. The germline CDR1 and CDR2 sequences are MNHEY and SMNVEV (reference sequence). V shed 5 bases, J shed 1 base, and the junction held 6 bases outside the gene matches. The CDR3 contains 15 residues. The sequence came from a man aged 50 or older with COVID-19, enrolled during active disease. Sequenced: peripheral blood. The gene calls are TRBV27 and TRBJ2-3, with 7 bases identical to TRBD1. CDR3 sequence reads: CASSPPGQGTDTQYF. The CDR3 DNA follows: TGTGCCAGCAGTCCCCCTGGACAGGGCACAGATACGCAGTATTTT.